This TCR beta chain was obtained from a study of T cell responses to AZD1222 COVID-19 vaccine. Clones were read by immunoSEQ multiplex PCR, and TCRdb kept only the in-frame ones, dropping some. The data show around 130,000 clones, 80% to 90% seen once. The V segment lost 4 bases and the J segment 1 base; nucleotides outside the gene matches: 8. This CDR3 contains 18 residues. Looked up from germline, CDR1 is ENHRY and CDR2 is SYGVKD. This clone was recorded only once. This receptor was obtained from an adult in good health. The source was peripheral blood, collected on day 0 of AZD1222 vaccination. The chain employs TRBV10-3 and TRBJ2-5; 14 bases map to TRBD2. The CDR3 protein is CAISGLGTSGSGQETQYF. CDR3 in DNA: TGTGCCATCAGTGGGCTCGGGACTAGCGGGAGCGGCCAAGAGACCCAGTACTTC.